This TCR beta chain was identified in a study of cytomegalovirus exposure and HLA in healthy donors. Trimming took 2 bases from V and 4 from J, leaving 8 bases between them. The CDR3 is 13 amino acids. Germline V CDR1 and CDR2: SGHAT, FQNNGV. Amplification used 60 Vbeta primers and 13 Jbeta primers. Sequenced by immunoSEQ multiplex PCR; TCRdb stores in-frame clones only, minus some. The sample has about 130,000 clones; about 8.5% are singletons. Sequenced: PBMCs. This sequence joins TRBV11-2 and TRBJ1-1; possibly TRBD1 for D (6 bases). The sequence was obtained from a man aged 35 to 55 in good health and CMV-seronegative. The DNA for the CDR3 is TGTGCCAGCAGCTTAACAGGGATCACTGAAGCTTTCTTT. This translates into CASSLTGITEAFF. The full variable domain, its missing parts supplied by reference TRBV11-2 and TRBJ1-1, is EAGVAQSPRYKIIEKRQSVAFWCNPISGHATLYWYQQILGQGPKLLIQFQNNGVVDDSQLPKDRFSAERLKGVDSTLKIQPAKLEDSAVYLCASSLTGITEAFFGQGTRLTVV.